The rows below give T cell receptor beta chains drawn from one sample of a study of blood T cell repertoires in COVID-19. This table comes from immunoSEQ multiplex PCR, and its TCRdb copy is limited to in-frame clones, with some not included. The top ten clones hold approximately 5% of a sample with a few hundred thousand clones, around 83% of them seen once. Specimen: PBMCs or T cells enriched from blood (not recorded which). These TCRs come from a woman between 45 and 65 years old who had recovered from COVID-19. The CDR3 runs from the conserved cysteine through the conserved F or W. D genes are given only for firm matches. Clone size is shown for a subset of rows, as once, few, many or a class of expanded clone.

>TRBV25-1|TRBJ1-1|NA|NA
TGTGCCAGCATCCCGGGGGGTATGAACACTGAAGCTTTCTTT
CASIPGGMNTEAFF
>TRBV5-6|TRBJ1-2|NA|TRBD1
TGTGCCAGCAGCTTAGGAAGCGGGACAGGGACTAACTATGGCTACACCTTC
CASSLGSGTGTNYGYTF
>TRBV6-6|TRBJ1-1|NA|NA
TGTGCCAGCAGTTACGGGGGCTTCACTGAAGCTTTCTTT
CASSYGGFTEAFF
>TRBV5-5|TRBJ1-2|NA|TRBD1
TGTGCCAGCAGCTTCGTGACAGGGGGTCTTTGGTACACCTTC
CASSFVTGGLWYTF
>TRBV18|TRBJ2-7|once|NA
TGTGCCAGCTCACCACCTGGCGGGGCCCTCTCCTACGAGCAGTACTTC
CASSPPGGALSYEQYF
>TRBV4-2|TRBJ1-1|NA|NA
TGTGCCAGCAGCCAAGATCTTGTTGTGCGAAACACTGAAGCTTTCTTT
CASSQDLVVRNTEAFF
>TRBV5-6|TRBJ2-7|few|NA
TGTGCCAGCACCCCCACGACTTCCACTCAGGGGGAGCAGTACTTC
CASTPTTSTQGEQYF
>TRBV11-3|TRBJ1-2|once|NA
TGTGCCAGCAGCTCCCGGGGAGAAATCTATGGCTACACCTTC
CASSSRGEIYGYTF
>TRBV5-4|TRBJ1-4|NA|NA
TGTGCCAGCAGCTTAAGACCGGTGGGAGCGGATGAAAAACTGTTTTTT
CASSLRPVGADEKLFF
>TRBV6-1|TRBJ2-7|NA|TRBD1
TGTGCCAGCAGTGAAGTACCGGGACAGGGAAGCTACGAGCAGTACTTC
CASSEVPGQGSYEQYF
>TRBV6-5|TRBJ1-2|NA|NA
TGTGCCAGCAGTTACTTGGCAGGCAGGGCGTATGGCTACACCTTC
CASSYLAGRAYGYTF
>TRBV5-6|TRBJ2-3|NA|NA
TGTGCCAGCAGCTTGGGGGCCGCGCCCGATACGCAGTATTTT
CASSLGAAPDTQYF
>TRBV6-5|TRBJ2-5|NA|NA
TGTGCCAGCAGAGGTGGGGGGAGGGAGACCCAGTACTTC
CASRGGGRETQYF
>TRBV30|TRBJ1-2|NA|NA
TGTGCCTGGATTATGCGGGCTAACTATGGCTACACCTTC
CAWIMRANYGYTF
>TRBV19|TRBJ2-5|NA|TRBD2
TGTGCCAGTAGTATGGGGACTATCCTTGGGGAGACCCAGTACTTC
CASSMGTILGETQYF
>TRBV5-6|TRBJ2-2|NA|NA
TGTGCCAGCAGAAGGGGAACGAACACCGGGGAGCTGTTTTTT
CASRRGTNTGELFF
>TRBV19|TRBJ1-1|NA|NA
TGTGCCAGTAGTATAGATCGAACCAAGGGGAGGGCGAACACTGAAGCTTTCTTT
CASSIDRTKGRANTEAFF